One and the same sample provided the 25 T cell receptor beta chains below, sequenced in a study of T cells in Graves' hyperthyroidism and ophthalmopathy. TCR beta CDR3 regions were amplified from RNA transcripts. First-round RT-PCR of the TCR CDR3 relied on the HTBI primer set. MiXCR, run by TCRdb on the multiplex PCR reads, gives a single entry per CDR3 protein. The sample has 350,000 or so distinct CDR3 sequences; 15% to 20% are singletons. The source material was blood. The source is a woman aged 50 to 60 with Graves' hyperthyroidism.

The gene calls are TRBV6-1 and TRBJ1-5; no clear D. This CDR3 region has 14 residues. V was trimmed by 7 bases and J by 3 bases, leaving 13 bases between them. Per germline, CDR1 MNHNS and CDR2 SASEGT. CDR3 nucleotide sequence: TGTGCCAGCACCGGCCTCAGGCACAATCAGCCCCAGCATTTT. Translating gives CASTGLRHNQPQHF.

The table lists this clonotype with many counts. This chain links TRBV7-9 with TRBJ2-1, with D perhaps TRBD1 or TRBD2 (5 bases each). Between the trimmed V and J ends, which lost 8 bases and 9 bases, there was a span of 26 bases. The CDR3 runs 16 residues. Germline lookup yields CDR1 SEHNR and CDR2 FQNEAQ (reference sequence). As DNA, the CDR3 is TGTGCCAGCTCCCCGGTCCCGGGACGAGGAGCGACTGAGCAGTTCTTC. Translation gives CASSPVPGRGATEQFF. Supplemented by reference TRBV7-9 and TRBJ2-1, the full variable domain reads DTGVSQNPRHKITKRGQNVTFRCDPISEHNRLYWYRQTLGQGPEFLTYFQNEAQLEKSRLLSDRFSAERPKGSFSTLEIQRTEQGDSAMYLCASSPVPGRGATEQFFGPGTRLTVL.

This clonotype was detected only a few times. This chain links TRBV29-1 with TRBJ2-5; 10 nucleotides match TRBD1. The germline CDR1 and CDR2 sequences are SQVTM and ANQGSEA. The J segment lost 4 bases and the V segment lost 3 bases, leaving 8 bases of the junction unmatched. This CDR3 comprises 15 residues. Here the CDR3 DNA reads TGCAGCGTTGATGAGGGACAGGGGTCCCCAGAGACCCAGTACTTC. It yields the protein CSVDEGQGSPETQYF.

There are many counts of this clonotype. V gene TRBV6-1 combines with J gene TRBJ2-7, with D possibly TRBD1 on 7 matching bases. This CDR3 is 14 amino acids long. V lost 5 bases, J lost 5 bases, and 16 bases lay in between. From germline, CDR1 is MNHNS and CDR2 SASEGT. Here the CDR3 DNA reads TGTGCCAGCAGTCGGGGGACAGTTGGCCACGAGCAGTACGTC. This encodes CASSRGTVGHEQYV.

The chain has TRBV6-1 and TRBJ1-2; 7 bases line up with TRBD1. V was pared by 7 bases and J by 6 bases, with 14 bases of the junction left unmatched. Germline V gives CDR1 MNHNS, CDR2 SASEGT. CDR3 length: 15 residues. The CDR3 is CASILAGSRGNGYTF. The CDR3 nucleotides are TGTGCCAGCATCCTCGCAGGGAGCAGGGGGAATGGCTACACCTTC.

This chain uses TRBV10-3 with TRBJ1-3; D remains ambiguous. The CDR3 has 14 residues. Per germline, CDR1 ENHRY and CDR2 SYGVKD. The V end lost 4 bases, the J end lost 0 bases, and 7 bases lay between the germline ends. Here the CDR3 reads CAISGTDSGNTIYF. The DNA of the CDR3 is TGTGCCATCAGTGGAACAGACTCTGGAAACACCATATATTTT.

This clonotype was found many times. The chain recombines TRBV11-3 with TRBJ1-2; D is perhaps TRBD1 (5 bases). The CDR3 covers 13 residues. V was clipped by 1 base and J by 7 bases, with 10 bases between them. Germline CDR1 is SGHNT and CDR2 is YENEEA. CDR3 loop: CASSLVGGFGYTF. The CDR3 nucleotides read TGTGCCAGCAGCTTAGTCGGGGGATTTGGCTACACCTTC.

This clonotype has at least ten counts. This chain uses TRBV20-1 with TRBJ1-5; D call uncertain. V was pared by 4 bases and J by 0 bases, with 13 bases between. The CDR3 runs to 15 residues. Germline V CDR1 and CDR2: DFQATT, SNEGSKA (reference sequence). The CDR3 nucleotides read TGCAGTGCTATATCTAGAGTCTATAGCAATCAGCCCCAGCATTTT. As protein: CSAISRVYSNQPQHF.

This clonotype appeared a single time. At one end the junction does not follow the germline gene, possibly because of a read error. CDR3 in amino acids: CASSASSGRARERYF. In DNA form, the CDR3 reads TGTGCCAGCAGTGCTTCGAGCGGGAGGGCCCGCGAGCGGTACTTC. The V and J genes are TRBV2 and TRBJ2-7; 10 positions agree with TRBD2. The CDR3 runs to 15 residues. Germline V gene data show CDR1 as SNHLY and CDR2 as FYNNEI.

This clonotype was recorded a few times. The V gene is TRBV15, the J gene TRBJ2-6; unclear D gene. There are 16 residues in the CDR3. Trimming stripped 0 bases from V and 0 bases from J, with 6 bases between. The germline gives CDR1 LNHNV, CDR2 YYDKDF (reference sequence). CDR3 amino acids: CATSRDRTSGANVLTF. Here the CDR3 DNA reads TGTGCCACCAGCAGAGATCGAACCTCTGGGGCCAACGTCCTGACTTTC.

The chain recombines TRBV19 with TRBJ1-5, with a possible D match to TRBD1 (5 bases). CDR1 is LNHDA, CDR2 SQIVND, per germline (reference sequence). This CDR3 comprises 13 residues. Trimming shortened V by 4 bases and J by 5 bases, and 9 bases separated the two germline ends. In nucleotides, the CDR3 is TGTGCCAGTAGTACCGACAGCTATCAGCCCCAGCATTTT. Translation gives CASSTDSYQPQHF.

This clonotype has a handful of counts. This chain joins TRBV12-3 or TRBV12-4 and TRBJ2-4; D may correspond to TRBD1 or TRBD2 (5 bases each). V lost 1 base, J lost 0 bases, and 7 bases lay in between. The CDR3 has 15 amino acids. The CDR3 protein is CASSLGGGAKNIQYF. The CDR3 coding sequence is TGTGCCAGCAGTTTAGGTGGGGGAGCCAAAAACATTCAGTACTTC.

This clonotype was counted once. This chain links TRBV12-3 or TRBV12-4 with TRBJ1-4; 7 positions match TRBD1. This CDR3 has 15 amino acids. V trimming: 5 bases; J trimming: 6 bases; junction bases outside the gene matches: 9. CDR3 in amino acids: CASSQSQGLYEKLFF. DNA of the CDR3: TGTGCCAGCAGTCAATCACAGGGGCTGTATGAAAAACTGTTTTTT.

This clonotype was observed a few times. V is TRBV20-1 and J is TRBJ1-2; weak D call: TRBD1 (6 bases). Germline CDR1 is DFQATT and CDR2 is SNEGSKA (reference sequence). CDR3 size: 12 residues. The ends were cut back, 3 bases at V and 7 bases at J, with 12 bases in the middle. CDR3 residues: CSARIQGSGYTF. The CDR3 nucleotides read TGCAGTGCTAGGATACAGGGAAGTGGCTACACCTTC.

In its sample, this clonotype was seen many times. The chain carries TRBV28 and TRBJ2-3, with TRBD1 identical over 8 bases. Germline CDR1 is MDHEN and CDR2 is SYDVKM. This CDR3 is built from 15 residues. V lost 8 bases and J lost 0; bases outside the gene matches: 7. CDR3 sequence: CASGGDRGSTDTQYF. Written as DNA, the CDR3 is TGTGCCAGCGGGGGCGACAGGGGAAGCACAGATACGCAGTATTTT.

The chain employs TRBV15 and TRBJ1-2; D is ambiguous. The CDR3 extends over 14 amino acids. Between the trimmed V and J ends, which lost 1 base and 2 bases, there was a span of 8 bases. Germline assignment: CDR1 LNHNV and CDR2 YYDKDF (reference sequence). CDR3 amino acids: CATSRVTENYGYTF. The DNA for the CDR3 is TGTGCCACCAGCAGAGTGACGGAGAACTATGGCTACACCTTC.

A few counts support this clonotype. The chain employs TRBV20-1 and TRBJ1-2, with 8 positions matching TRBD1. With V trimmed by 0 bases and J by 8 bases, 14 bases remained unmatched. The CDR3 is made up of 16 amino acids. Looked up from germline, CDR1 is DFQATT and CDR2 is SNEGSKA (reference sequence). The CDR3 DNA reads TGCAGTGCTAGAGATCACGGGGGACAGGCCATGGGGGGCTACACCTTC. Translating gives CSARDHGGQAMGGYTF.

This clonotype was observed once. The conserved final phenylalanine or tryptophan is absent from the CDR3, which likely points to a read error. The DNA is left out, because the CDR3 cannot be placed on it with certainty; the CDR3 is given as TCRdb lists it. This sequence joins TRBV2 and TRBJ2-5; the table's D call of TRBD1 was not tested on the DNA. From its first to its last residue, the CDR3 has 12 amino acids. Per germline, CDR1 SNHLY and CDR2 FYNNEI. The CDR3 protein is CASTDRPDMKYV.

This clonotype was seen a few times. V usage is TRBV30 and J usage is TRBJ1-5; the D is unclear. Germline CDR1 reads GTSNPN; CDR2 reads SVGIG (reference sequence). The CDR3 covers 13 residues. V was pared by 5 bases and J by 0 bases, with 8 bases between. CDR3 sequence: CAWAPSSNQPQHF. Here the CDR3 DNA reads TGTGCCTGGGCCCCCTCTAGCAATCAGCCCCAGCATTTT.

This chain links TRBV5-1 with TRBJ1-2; 10 nucleotides agree with TRBD1. In germline, CDR1 is SGHRS, CDR2 YFSETQ. This CDR3 contains 14 residues. Unmatched junction bases numbered 7, after V lost 3 bases and J lost 8 bases. The CDR3 region has the DNA TGCGCCAGCAGCTCCCGGACAGGGGGGAAAGGCTACACCTTC. This translates into CASSSRTGGKGYTF.

This clonotype was recorded many times. J is TRBJ2-1 and V is TRBV7-3, with TRBD2 as a possible D gene (5 bases). The germline CDR1 and CDR2 sequences are SGHTA and FQGTGA. The germline V and J ends were trimmed by 4 bases and 13 bases, with 14 bases remaining between them. The CDR3 has 12 amino acids. The CDR3: CASSSPGKAQFF. Here the CDR3 DNA reads TGTGCCAGCAGCTCGCCCGGGAAAGCACAGTTCTTC.

This clonotype was recorded many times. The gene calls are TRBV7-9 and TRBJ2-1; 11 bases line up with TRBD2. Germline CDR1 reads SEHNR; CDR2 reads FQNEAQ (reference sequence). This CDR3 spans 15 amino acids. Unmatched junction bases numbered 8, after V lost 5 bases and J lost 8 bases. This CDR3 is CASSPTSGRGYEQFF. The DNA of the CDR3 is TGTGCCAGCAGCCCTACTAGCGGGAGAGGCTATGAGCAGTTCTTC.

This clonotype was counted between two and nine times. The chain has TRBV28 and TRBJ1-3; D is possibly TRBD1 (6 bases). Germline V gene data show CDR1 as MDHEN and CDR2 as SYDVKM. The V end was cut by 6 bases, the J end by 10 bases, with 16 bases between. The CDR3 loop spans 13 amino acids. The CDR3 sequence: CASRSSGGRTIYF. As DNA, the CDR3 is TGTGCCAGCAGGTCCTCGGGGGGCAGGACCATATATTTT.

At least ten counts were recorded for this clonotype. The chain employs TRBV18 and TRBJ2-3; D is ambiguous. Per germline, CDR1 KGHSH and CDR2 LQKENI. The CDR3 length is 16 residues. V was trimmed by 3 bases and J by 5 bases, leaving 18 bases between them. This CDR3 reads CASSPEAYPNRDTQYF. As DNA, the CDR3 is TGTGCCAGCTCACCTGAAGCCTACCCGAACAGAGATACGCAGTATTTT.

This clonotype was detected only a few times. The chain couples TRBV20-1 to TRBJ2-7; D is possibly TRBD1 (5 bases). With 6 bases removed from V and 3 bases from J, the gap between germline ends came to 9 bases. This CDR3 spans 11 amino acids. Germline lookup yields CDR1 DFQATT and CDR2 SNEGSKA (reference sequence). CDR3 sequence: CSAPQGYEQYF. In DNA, the CDR3 is TGCAGTGCGCCTCAGGGCTACGAGCAGTACTTC.